Each of the 28 T cell receptor beta chains below was sequenced from the same sample in a study of blood T cell repertoires in COVID-19. The assay was immunoSEQ multiplex PCR, and TCRdb's table has in-frame clones only and misses some. The table shows approximately 260,000 clones, with approximately 79% occurring only once. The source material was PBMCs or T cells enriched from blood (not recorded which). The receptors originated from a man aged 30 to 39 with acute COVID-19.

V gene TRBV6-5 combines with J gene TRBJ2-5; D is perhaps TRBD2 (6 bases). CDR3 length equals 14 residues. The germline gives CDR1 MNHEY, CDR2 SVGAGI. CDR3 region: CTSGAGPSQETQYF. CDR3 DNA: TGTACATCCGGCGCGGGACCGTCCCAAGAGACCCAGTACTTC.

A note on this clone: This may stem from a read error, because a much larger clone lies one nucleotide away. The sample contains more than one DNA sequence encoding this CDR3. The V gene is TRBV7-9, the J gene TRBJ2-1, with D tentatively TRBD2 (5 bases). V lost 2 bases to trimming and J lost 8 bases, with 10 bases between them. From germline, CDR1 is SEHNR and CDR2 FQNEAQ (reference sequence). The CDR3 covers 13 residues. The CDR3 protein is CASSLRGIDEQFF. CDR3 DNA sequence: TGTGCCAGCAGCTTAAGAGGGATCGATGAGCAGTTCTTC.

The chain is built from TRBV27 and TRBJ1-6, with unresolved D. The CDR3 runs to 13 residues. V lost 6 bases to trimming and J lost 9 bases, with 12 bases between them. Germline loops: CDR1 MNHEY, CDR2 SMNVEV (reference sequence). DNA of the CDR3: TGTGCCAGCAGCCTAAACCGGGGTTCACCCCTCCACTTT. Translation: CASSLNRGSPLHF.

The chain couples TRBV11-3 to TRBJ2-5; TRBD1 matches at 9 bases. The trim removed 1 base at V and 6 bases at J, leaving 9 bases unmatched. The CDR3 is made up of 16 amino acids. Germline loops: CDR1 SGHNT, CDR2 YENEEA. The CDR3 here is CASSLGGQGSVKTQYF. The DNA for the CDR3 is TGTGCCAGCAGCTTAGGTGGACAGGGGAGCGTGAAGACCCAGTACTTC.

V gene TRBV3-1 (or the pseudogene TRBV3-2) combines with J gene TRBJ1-6, with D unresolved. V gave up 3 bases and J gave up 7 bases, with 4 bases separating them. The CDR3 runs to 12 residues. Germline V gene lookup returns CDR1 LGHDT and CDR2 YNNKEL (reference sequence). CDR3 in DNA: TGTGCCAGCAGCCATCCGAATTCACCCCTCCACTTT. Protein sequence: CASSHPNSPLHF.

CDR3 DNA sequence: TGTGCCAGCAGCGGGGGGACAGGGTGGAATCAGCCCCAGCATTTT. It translates to CASSGGTGWNQPQHF. The chain carries TRBV7-2 and TRBJ1-5, with 9 nucleotides matching TRBD1. V shed 5 bases, J shed 4 bases, and the junction held 6 bases outside the gene matches. The CDR3 has 15 residues. Looked up from germline, CDR1 is SGHTA and CDR2 is FQGNSA. Complete variable domain (other parts from reference TRBV7-2 and TRBJ1-5): GAGVSQSPSNKVTEKGKDVELRCDPISGHTALYWYRQSLGQGLEFLIYFQGNSAPDKSGLPSDRFSAERTGGSVSTLTIQRTQQEDSAVYLCASSGGTGWNQPQHFGDGTRLSIL.

V is TRBV10-3 and J is TRBJ1-5; a possible D gene is TRBD1 (5 bases). Germline values: CDR1 ENHRY, CDR2 SYGVKD. The CDR3 covers 12 residues. Trimming pared 10 bases from V and 3 bases from J, leaving 10 bases between. CDR3 nucleotide sequence: TGTGCCACCCGACAGCTCAATCAGCCCCAGCATTTT. Residues: CATRQLNQPQHF.

This clone was detected a few times. The chain is built from TRBV19 and TRBJ2-2; D unresolved. V was pared by 1 base and J by 6 bases, with 9 bases between. CDR3 length: 14 amino acids. CDR1 LNHDA and CDR2 SQIVND come from the germline V gene (reference sequence). The CDR3: CASSIVKRSGELFF. Here the CDR3 DNA reads TGTGCCAGTAGTATAGTCAAGAGGTCCGGGGAGCTGTTTTTT. The entire variable domain, with the rest obtained from reference TRBV19 and TRBJ2-2, is as follows: DGGITQSPKYLFRKEGQNVTLSCEQNLNHDAMYWYRQDPGQGLRLIYYSQIVNDFQKGDIAEGYSVSREKKESFPLTVTSAQKNPTAFYLCASSIVKRSGELFFGEGSRLTVL.

The chain carries TRBV6-5 and TRBJ2-2, with TRBD1 matching 9 bases. This CDR3 region has 15 residues. The V segment lost 5 bases and the J segment 9 bases; nucleotides outside the gene matches: 10. From germline, CDR1 is MNHEY and CDR2 SVGAGI. CDR3 residues: CASSNYWTGVRELFF. The CDR3 DNA follows: TGTGCCAGCAGTAACTACTGGACAGGGGTCCGGGAGCTGTTTTTT.

The chain employs TRBV28 and TRBJ1-1; D is undetermined. The V and J ends lost 6 bases and 3 bases respectively, with 17 bases between them. Germline CDR1 is MDHEN and CDR2 is SYDVKM. The CDR3 contains 15 residues. The CDR3 sequence: CASSHGWQPHTEAFF. In DNA form, the CDR3 reads TGTGCCAGCAGCCACGGGTGGCAGCCTCACACTGAAGCTTTCTTT.

V gene TRBV12-3 or TRBV12-4 combines with J gene TRBJ1-5; D is unclear. The CDR3 is 13 amino acids. Trimming removed 6 bases from V and 7 bases from J, with 13 bases in between. For the CDR3, the DNA is TGTGCCAGCAGCTCGAGGGTCAGACAGCCCCAGCATTTT. Translated: CASSSRVRQPQHF.

CDR3 nucleotides: TGTGCCAGCAGTTTCGGGCTAGCGGGAGGCGAGGGATACACCGGGGAGCTGTTTTTT. Protein product: CASSFGLAGGEGYTGELFF. V usage is TRBV28 and J usage is TRBJ2-2; TRBD2 matches at 11 bases. This CDR3 comprises 19 residues. The germline gives CDR1 MDHEN, CDR2 SYDVKM. Trimming at V came to 3 bases and at J to 3 bases, leaving 12 bases not matched to a gene.

This chain uses TRBV27 with TRBJ2-5, with D perhaps TRBD1 (5 bases). CDR3 length: 13 residues. V shed 9 bases and J shed 1 base, with 12 bases lying between them. Germline lookup yields CDR1 MNHEY and CDR2 SMNVEV (reference sequence). The chain's CDR3 is CARDIPSQETQYF. DNA of the CDR3: TGTGCCAGGGACATTCCGAGCCAAGAGACCCAGTACTTC.

The chain couples TRBV5-1 to TRBJ2-5; 9 bases are a match to TRBD1. Per germline, CDR1 SGHRS and CDR2 YFSETQ. V trimming: 3 bases; J trimming: 0 bases; junction bases outside the gene matches: 3. The CDR3 is 15 amino acids. CDR3 bases: TGCGCCAGCAGCTCGACAGGGGGTTACCAAGAGACCCAGTACTTC. It translates to CASSSTGGYQETQYF.

The chain carries TRBV24-1 and TRBJ1-2, with 11 bases fitting TRBD1. The V segment lost 9 bases and the J segment 4 bases; nucleotides outside the gene matches: 9. The CDR3 spans 15 residues. Germline loops: CDR1 KGHDR, CDR2 SFDVKD. The CDR3 here is CATAGTGGDSYGYTF. Written as DNA, the CDR3 is TGTGCCACCGCTGGGACAGGGGGTGATTCCTATGGCTACACCTTC.

V usage is TRBV18 and J usage is TRBJ2-6; possible D gene TRBD1, 6 bases. Germline loops: CDR1 KGHSH, CDR2 LQKENI. This CDR3 is built from 17 residues. The V end lost 3 bases, the J end lost 0 bases, and 12 bases lay between the germline ends. CDR3 bases: TGTGCCAGCTCACCCCTGGGACACCACTCTGGGGCCAACGTCCTGACTTTC. This gives the protein CASSPLGHHSGANVLTF.

This clone was seen a handful of times. The chain has TRBV10-3 and TRBJ1-5, with a possible D match to TRBD1 (5 bases). Trimming stripped 7 bases from V and 4 bases from J, with 11 bases between. The CDR3 has 13 amino acids. Per the germline V gene, CDR1 is ENHRY and CDR2 is SYGVKD. CDR3 in DNA: TGTGCCATCAATGAAGCAGGGAATCAGCCCCAGCATTTT. Translation: CAINEAGNQPQHF.

This chain links TRBV7-2 with TRBJ2-3; 13 nucleotides align to TRBD2. Germline assignment: CDR1 SGHTA and CDR2 FQGNSA. V lost 5 bases, J lost 8 bases, and 10 bases stayed unmatched. The CDR3 is 16 residues long. The CDR3 loop reads CASSEGLAGAKSTQYF. The CDR3 DNA is TGTGCCAGCAGCGAAGGACTAGCGGGGGCGAAAAGTACGCAGTATTTT.

The V gene is TRBV13, the J gene TRBJ1-4, with a possible D match to TRBD1 (6 bases). This CDR3 has 12 residues. Germline-derived CDR1 and CDR2 are PRHDT and FYEKMQ (reference sequence). Deletions cut 5 bases from V and 11 bases from J, with 12 bases between. The CDR3 nucleotides are TGTGCCAGCAGCCCCCATCAGGGGAAACTGTTTTTT. It codes for CASSPHQGKLFF.

This clone was seen only once. The CDR3 nucleotides read TGTGCCAGCAGCCCACCCCCTAGCGACACGCAGTATTTT. Protein sequence: CASSPPPSDTQYF. V gene TRBV11-2 combines with J gene TRBJ2-3, with D perhaps matching TRBD2 (6 bases). The CDR3 consists of 13 residues. Germline V CDR1 and CDR2: SGHAT, FQNNGV. V lost 5 bases to trimming and J lost 9 bases, with 15 bases between them.

The rearrangement uses TRBV2 and TRBJ2-1; 13 bases match TRBD2. CDR1 SNHLY and CDR2 FYNNEI come from the germline V gene. The CDR3 covers 15 residues. V dropped 7 bases and J dropped 7; count of bases not matched to a gene: 7. CDR3 sequence: CASTAGTSGINEQFF. In nucleotides, the CDR3 is TGTGCCAGCACAGCCGGGACTAGCGGGATAAATGAGCAGTTCTTC.

The chain is built from TRBV7-6 and TRBJ2-5, with D possibly TRBD2 on 5 matching bases. Germline values: CDR1 SGHVS, CDR2 FNYEAQ. The V end lost 4 bases, the J end lost 5 bases, and 26 bases lay between the germline ends. CDR3 length equals 18 residues. The CDR3 nucleotides are TGTGCCAGCAGCTCACCCCCGGGTAGCGACCCTATTAGGGAGACCCAGTACTTC. This gives the protein CASSSPPGSDPIRETQYF.

This chain uses TRBV19 with TRBJ2-3; 7 bases are shared with TRBD2. Germline lookup yields CDR1 LNHDA and CDR2 SQIVND (reference sequence). The CDR3 loop spans 15 amino acids. The V gene end was trimmed by 6 bases and the J gene end by 2 bases; junction bases not matched to a gene: 8. CDR3 region: CASRRQRDPTDTQYF. CDR3 nucleotide sequence: TGTGCCAGTAGACGCCAGCGGGACCCCACAGATACGCAGTATTTT.

This chain joins TRBV28 and TRBJ2-1; D is perhaps TRBD1 (6 bases). The CDR3 extends over 16 amino acids. Germline CDR1 and CDR2: MDHEN and SYDVKM. V was clipped by 4 bases and J by 0 bases, with 13 bases between them. As DNA, the CDR3 is TGTGCCAGCAGTTCCAGGGGAATGGCCTCCTACAATGAGCAGTTCTTC. Residues: CASSSRGMASYNEQFF.

This chain connects TRBV7-3 to TRBJ1-2; 10 positions match TRBD1. Germline lookup yields CDR1 SGHTA and CDR2 FQGTGA. This CDR3 is 13 amino acids long. The ends lost 4 bases at V and 8 bases at J; junction bases unmatched: 4. CDR3 sequence reads: CASSSPGQGGYTF. Written as DNA, the CDR3 is TGTGCCAGCAGCTCTCCGGGACAGGGGGGCTACACCTTC.

This chain links TRBV6-4 with TRBJ2-1; weak D call: TRBD2 (5 bases). This CDR3 contains 15 residues. CDR1 and CDR2 from the germline V gene are MRHNA and SNTAGT. Deletions cut 0 bases from V and 3 bases from J, with 9 bases between. The CDR3 sequence: CASSDSSGDYNEQFF. CDR3 bases: TGTGCCAGCAGTGACTCGAGCGGAGACTACAATGAGCAGTTCTTC.

The V call is TRBV24-1, the J call TRBJ2-5; TRBD2 might be the D (5 bases). Germline CDR1 and CDR2: KGHDR and SFDVKD. This CDR3 has 13 amino acids. Trimming removed 4 bases from V and 5 bases from J, with 10 bases in between. CDR3 in amino acids: CATSEQLGETQYF. CDR3 in DNA: TGTGCCACCAGTGAACAACTAGGCGAGACCCAGTACTTC.

This chain links TRBV2 with TRBJ2-7; a weak D match, TRBD2 (6 bases). V was clipped by 5 bases and J by 7 bases, with 24 bases between them. Germline V gives CDR1 SNHLY, CDR2 FYNNEI. The CDR3 length is 16 residues. CDR3: CASSKRSGPTGWEQYV. Written as DNA, the CDR3 is TGTGCCAGCAGTAAGCGCAGCGGGCCAACTGGGTGGGAGCAGTACGTC.